One and the same sample provided the 3 T cell receptor beta chains below, sequenced in a study of shared clonotypes between healthy human individuals (TCRdb year 2020). The method was the immunoSEQ multiplex PCR assay. TCRdb carries this immuneACCESS record with in-frame sequences only. Its versions omit some clonotypes, under half of them owing to an unresolved V gene in the studies checked, with the rest unexplained. The sample data list around 370,000 clones, and 90% to 98% of these were observed just once. Less than 0.35% of the sample belongs to the ten largest clones. Sequenced sample: memory CD8+ T cells sorted from blood. The sample's cell subset or site label, in plain terms: CD45RO+ cells pooled with CCR7-negative TemRA cells. Receptors were obtained from a man in his thirties or forties in good health.

The chain carries TRBV19 and TRBJ2-2; 7 nucleotides align to TRBD1. The CDR3 spans 15 residues. The germline V gene encodes CDR1 LNHDA and CDR2 SQIVND (reference sequence). V lost 3 bases to trimming and J lost 3 bases; unmatched junction nucleotides: 4. CDR3 sequence reads: CASSMRTGDTGELFF. The DNA of the CDR3 is TGTGCCAGTAGTATGCGGACAGGCGACACCGGGGAGCTGTTTTTT.

The J gene is TRBJ1-1, the V gene TRBV2; D is undetermined. The V and J ends lost 2 bases and 1 base respectively, with 8 bases between them. Germline V CDR1 and CDR2: SNHLY, FYNNEI. This CDR3 has 14 residues. CDR3: CASSELGENTEAFF. The DNA for the CDR3 is TGTGCCAGCAGTGAATTAGGAGAGAACACTGAAGCTTTCTTT.

The chain joins TRBV14 to TRBJ2-5, with TRBD2 matching over 7 bases. With 1 base clipped from V and 5 bases from J, the junction kept 7 bases outside the gene matches. The CDR3 sequence is 15 residues long. From germline, CDR1 is SGHDN and CDR2 FVKESK. The CDR3 loop reads CASSQVAGVGETQYF. The CDR3 bases are TGTGCCAGCAGCCAAGTGGCGGGAGTAGGGGAGACCCAGTACTTC. Complete variable domain (other parts from reference TRBV14 and TRBJ2-5): EAGVTQFPSHSVIEKGQTVTLRCDPISGHDNLYWYRRVMGKEIKFLLHFVKESKQDESGMPNNRFLAERTGGTYSTLKVQPAELEDSGVYFCASSQVAGVGETQYFGPGTRLLVL.